One and the same sample provided the 21 T cell receptor beta chains below, sequenced in a study of CD8 T cells in ankylosing spondylitis. TCRdb passed the 5' RACE reads through MiXCR, listing each CDR3 protein once. The profile shows approximately 300,000 distinct CDR3 sequences, 20% of them singletons. The sample comprised blood, either unsorted or a sorted T cell fraction (not recorded which). These receptors all stem from a male donor with ankylosing spondylitis or in good health (not recorded which).

The V and J genes are TRBV21-1 and TRBJ2-4; the table's D call TRBD1 went unverified against the DNA. TRBV21-1 is a known pseudogene. The CDR3 sequence is 19 residues long. The CDR3 is CASSKADRTRRRAKNIQYF. In nucleotides, the CDR3 is TGTGCCAGCAGCAAAGCGGACAGGACCCGAAGGAGGGCCAAAAACATTCAGTACTTC.

This clonotype was detected only a few times. The V gene is TRBV20-1, the J gene TRBJ2-1; D possibly matches TRBD1 or TRBD2 (5 bases each). Trimming removed 5 bases at V and 0 bases at J, with 17 bases between. CDR3 size: 16 residues. Germline loops: CDR1 DFQATT, CDR2 SNEGSKA (reference sequence). The CDR3 coding sequence is TGCAGTGCTCGACCCCCGGGACCCCGCTCCTACAATGAGCAGTTCTTC. Encoded protein: CSARPPGPRSYNEQFF.

The chain is built from TRBV29-1 and TRBJ2-3; D tentatively fits TRBD1 or TRBD2 (5 bases each). Germline lookup yields CDR1 SQVTM and CDR2 ANQGSEA. The V end lost 3 bases, the J end lost 6 bases, and 10 bases lay between the germline ends. The length of the CDR3 is 12 residues. DNA for the CDR3: TGCAGCGTTGACCGAGGGGCGGATACGCAGTATTTT. It translates to CSVDRGADTQYF.

In this sample, this clonotype turned up a few times. The genes are TRBV29-1 and TRBJ2-7; the D gene is possibly TRBD1 (6 bases). V lost 4 bases and J 7 bases, leaving 14 bases between the germline ends. The length of the CDR3 is 12 residues. Germline CDR1 SQVTM, CDR2 ANQGSEA. The CDR3 reads CSVVDQGPEQYV. As DNA, the CDR3 is TGCAGCGTTGTAGACCAGGGGCCAGAGCAGTACGTC.

This clonotype occurred a few times. The V call is TRBV4-1, the J call TRBJ1-2; unclear D gene. The length of the CDR3 is 15 residues. With 0 bases removed from V and 8 bases from J, the gap between germline ends came to 16 bases. Germline CDR1 is MGHRA and CDR2 is YSYEKL. DNA for the CDR3: TGCGCCAGCAGCCAAGATCCAGCAGGTCCGAGGGGCTACACCTTC. Translated, it gives CASSQDPAGPRGYTF.

The table lists this clonotype with a few counts. The chain is built from TRBV12-3 or TRBV12-4 and TRBJ2-3, with D unclear. The V end was cut by 8 bases, the J end by 5 bases, with 14 bases between. CDR3 length: 13 amino acids. CDR3 bases: TGTGCCAGCGCAATTATCTCGGGAGATACGCAGTATTTT. This encodes CASAIISGDTQYF.

This clonotype appeared a few times. The V and J genes are TRBV3-1 and TRBJ1-3; D is unresolved. Germline lookup yields CDR1 LGHDT and CDR2 YNNKEL (reference sequence). This CDR3 has 17 amino acids. Deletions cut 4 bases from V and 0 bases from J, with 16 bases between. CDR3 DNA: TGTGCCAGCAGCCCAAGGTACCGGAGTCACTCTGGAAACACCATATATTTT. Its translation is CASSPRYRSHSGNTIYF. The complete variable domain, with remaining parts taken from reference TRBV3-1 and TRBJ1-3, reads DTAVSQTPKYLVTQMGNDKSIKCEQNLGHDTMYWYKQDSKKFLKIMFSYNNKELIINETVPNRFSPKSPDKAHLNLHINSLELGDSAVYFCASSPRYRSHSGNTIYFGEGSWLTVV.

There are a few counts of this clonotype. The chain couples TRBV6-5 to TRBJ2-1, with unresolved D. The length of the CDR3 is 14 residues. Trimming cost V 2 bases and J 7 bases, with 12 bases left between them. CDR1 and CDR2 (germline): MNHEY, SVGAGI. This CDR3 is CASSYGPLRNEQFF. DNA for the CDR3: TGTGCCAGCAGTTACGGACCCTTAAGGAATGAGCAGTTCTTC.

This chain uses TRBV3-1 with TRBJ2-4, with 7 bases lining up with TRBD1. Germline assignment: CDR1 LGHDT and CDR2 YNNKEL (reference sequence). Losses at the gene ends were 1 base for V and 0 bases for J; bases not matched to a gene: 3. The CDR3 contains 16 residues. CDR3 nucleotide sequence: TGTGCCAGCAGCCAAGGGGGACAGATAGCCAAAAACATTCAGTACTTC. Protein: CASSQGGQIAKNIQYF.

The genes are TRBV28 and TRBJ2-7; possibly TRBD1 for D (5 bases). V was clipped by 5 bases and J by 6 bases, with 11 bases between them. CDR1 is MDHEN, CDR2 SYDVKM, per germline. CDR3 length: 12 amino acids. The CDR3 loop is CASSQSRAEQYV. Written as DNA, the CDR3 is TGTGCCAGCAGTCAAAGCAGGGCCGAGCAGTACGTC.

This sequence joins TRBV5-6 and TRBJ1-2; no firm D call. Germline CDR1 reads SGHDT; CDR2 reads YYEEEE. The V end was cut by 0 bases, the J end by 5 bases, with 14 bases between. The CDR3 length is 15 residues. The CDR3 sequence: CASSLGTLPLYGYTF. CDR3 sequence (DNA): TGTGCCAGCAGCTTGGGGACGCTGCCCCTATATGGCTACACCTTC. Together with reference TRBV5-6 and TRBJ1-2, the CDR3 gives the full variable domain: DAGVTQSPTHLIKTRGQQVTLRCSPKSGHDTVSWYQQALGQGPQFIFQYYEEEERQRGNFPDRFSGHQFPNYSSELNVNALLLGDSALYLCASSLGTLPLYGYTFGSGTRLTVV.

V is TRBV6-1 and J is TRBJ1-1; D uncertain. V was clipped by 2 bases and J by 4 bases, with 14 bases between them. Looked up from germline, CDR1 is MNHNS and CDR2 is SASEGT. This CDR3 has 15 residues. CDR3 nucleotides: TGTGCCAGCAGTGAAACGGCGCCTCTCGCCACTGAAGCTTTCTTT. This encodes CASSETAPLATEAFF.

This clonotype was observed a few times. The genes are TRBV6-6 and TRBJ1-4, with 7 bases fitting TRBD1. The CDR3 contains 13 residues. Trimming cost V 7 bases and J 5 bases; bases outside gene matches: 4. Germline V gives CDR1 MNHNY, CDR2 SVGAGI (reference sequence). The CDR3 DNA sequence: TGTGCCAGCATGGGACAGTTAAATGAAAAACTGTTTTTT. Amino acids: CASMGQLNEKLFF.

This clonotype was picked up a small number of times. The chain uses TRBV28 and TRBJ2-2; no clear D. The germline V and J ends were trimmed by 3 bases and 2 bases, with 7 bases remaining between them. Per germline, CDR1 MDHEN and CDR2 SYDVKM. This CDR3 region has 14 residues. The CDR3 nucleotides read TGTGCCAGCAGTTTCTCACATAACACCGGGGAGCTGTTTTTT. Residues: CASSFSHNTGELFF.

In its sample, this clonotype was seen many times. V usage is TRBV29-1 and J usage is TRBJ1-4; TRBD1 is a possible D gene (5 bases). The CDR3 is 13 amino acids. V gave up 2 bases and J gave up 10 bases, with 14 bases separating them. Germline V lookup: CDR1 SQVTM, CDR2 ANQGSEA. CDR3 DNA sequence: TGCAGCGTTGAACTTCTAGGGGATGGAAAACTGTTTTTT. Its translation: CSVELLGDGKLFF.

This clonotype was recorded a few times. One junction end does not reproduce the germline sequence, and a read error may be involved. The chain uses TRBV20-1 and TRBJ2-6; D possibly corresponds to TRBD2 (7 bases). This CDR3 region has 15 residues. Germline lookup yields CDR1 DFQATT and CDR2 SNEGSKA (reference sequence). The CDR3 spells CRAMGGGAGANVLTF. Here the CDR3 DNA reads TGCAGAGCTATGGGCGGGGGCGCTGGGGCCAACGTCCTGACTTTC.

The V gene is TRBV5-1, the J gene TRBJ2-4; possible D gene TRBD2, 5 bases. The CDR3 is made up of 16 amino acids. Deletions cut 3 bases from V and 3 bases from J, with 16 bases between. The V gene's germline CDR1 is SGHRS and CDR2 YFSETQ. DNA of the CDR3: TGCGCCAGCAGCTGGACTTCTCCGGAGAACAAAAACATTCAGTACTTC. The encoded protein is CASSWTSPENKNIQYF.

This clonotype showed up just a few times. The chain employs TRBV20-1 and TRBJ2-7; D is possibly TRBD1 or TRBD2 (5 bases each). CDR1 and CDR2 from the germline V gene are DFQATT and SNEGSKA (reference sequence). V gave up 1 base and J gave up 5 bases, with 15 bases separating them. The CDR3 sequence is 14 residues long. The CDR3 loop reads CSARGGLGGNEQYV. The DNA of the CDR3 is TGCAGTGCTAGAGGGGGGTTGGGTGGCAACGAGCAGTACGTC.

This clonotype was observed a handful of times. V usage is TRBV12-3 or TRBV12-4 and J usage is TRBJ2-1; the D gene is possibly TRBD1 (6 bases). V was trimmed by 6 bases and J by 6 bases, leaving 12 bases between them. The CDR3 totals 13 residues. In nucleotides, the CDR3 is TGTGCCAGCAGATACCGGGACATCAATGAGCAGTTCTTC. This encodes CASRYRDINEQFF.

The chain joins TRBV18 to TRBJ2-3; D gene unclear. Trimming pared 3 bases from V and 4 bases from J, leaving 17 bases between. This CDR3 is 16 amino acids long. Per germline, CDR1 KGHSH and CDR2 LQKENI. Written as DNA, the CDR3 is TGTGCCAGCTCACCGCTCGGACCCCAGGTTCCAGATACGCAGTATTTT. Its translation is CASSPLGPQVPDTQYF.

This clonotype came up once. This chain connects TRBV18 to TRBJ1-4, with unresolved D. The CDR3 has 14 amino acids. CDR1 is KGHSH, CDR2 LQKENI, per germline. V lost 3 bases, J lost 0 bases, and 5 bases lay in between. CDR3 sequence (DNA): TGTGCCAGCTCACCGGCATCAACTAATGAAAAACTGTTTTTT. Protein sequence: CASSPASTNEKLFF.